The 19 T cell receptor beta chains below all came from one sample that was sequenced in a study of blood T cell repertoires in COVID-19. Sequencing used immunoSEQ multiplex PCR; TCRdb keeps in-frame clones, though not all of them. The table includes under 150,000 clones, over 70% detected once. Sample: peripheral blood. The receptors here all came from a man older than 75 with active or convalescent COVID-19.

The chain recombines TRBV18 with TRBJ2-1; D is undetermined. Germline assignment: CDR1 KGHSH and CDR2 LQKENI. CDR3 length: 12 amino acids. Trimming cost V 6 bases and J 9 bases, with 12 bases left between them. The CDR3 sequence: CASSLPDSEQFF. As DNA, the CDR3 is TGTGCCAGCTCCCTTCCCGATAGTGAGCAGTTCTTC.

This clone was observed a handful of times. V and J are TRBV5-5 and TRBJ1-1, with 8 bases matching TRBD1. The CDR3 spans 14 residues. The trim removed 3 bases at V and 3 bases at J, leaving 4 bases unmatched. Germline V lookup: CDR1 SGHKS, CDR2 YYEKEE (reference sequence). Here the CDR3 DNA reads TGTGCCAGCAGCTGGGGACAGGCCTACACTGAAGCTTTCTTT. This translates into CASSWGQAYTEAFF.

The chain links TRBV19 to TRBJ1-2; 8 nucleotides match TRBD1. Germline V gene data show CDR1 as LNHDA and CDR2 as SQIVND (reference sequence). This CDR3 comprises 15 residues. V dropped 1 base and J dropped 4; count of bases not matched to a gene: 5. The CDR3 sequence is CASSIGAGGGYGYTF. The CDR3 nucleotides read TGTGCCAGTAGTATAGGGGCAGGGGGCGGCTATGGCTACACCTTC.

The chain uses TRBV7-8 and TRBJ1-1, with D possibly being TRBD1 (6 bases). Deletions cut 5 bases from V and 1 base from J, with 11 bases between. This CDR3 is built from 14 residues. Germline values: CDR1 SGHVS, CDR2 FQNEAQ. The CDR3 loop reads CASSQGTRNTEAFF. The CDR3 coding sequence is TGTGCCAGCAGCCAAGGGACAAGGAACACTGAAGCTTTCTTT.

The genes are TRBV7-2 and TRBJ2-7; 9 bases are a match to TRBD2. Trimming cost V 2 bases and J 5 bases; bases outside gene matches: 4. This CDR3 has 14 amino acids. The germline gives CDR1 SGHTA, CDR2 FQGNSA. In DNA form, the CDR3 reads TGTGCCAGCAGCTTATCGGCGGGGGGGAACGAGCAGTACTTC. Translating gives CASSLSAGGNEQYF.

J is TRBJ2-1 and V is TRBV4-1; 8 nucleotides match TRBD2. This CDR3 contains 13 residues. Trimming cost V 3 bases and J 7 bases; bases outside gene matches: 2. Germline CDR1 and CDR2: MGHRA and YSYEKL. The CDR3 protein is CASSQTGGNEQFF. The CDR3, as DNA: TGCGCCAGCAGCCAGACGGGGGGGAATGAGCAGTTCTTC.

This chain connects TRBV7-3 to TRBJ1-5, with D unresolved. Germline V CDR1 and CDR2: SGHTA, FQGTGA. The length of the CDR3 is 12 residues. V dropped 7 bases and J dropped 5 bases, with 9 bases sitting between them. CDR3 sequence: CASNRVYQPQHF. The CDR3 nucleotides read TGTGCCAGCAATCGGGTTTATCAGCCCCAGCATTTT.

The rearrangement links TRBV3-1 (or the pseudogene TRBV3-2) to TRBJ1-2, with D uncertain. The CDR3 contains 15 residues. In germline, CDR1 is LGHDT, CDR2 YNNKEL (reference sequence). Trimming removed 4 bases at V and 6 bases at J, with 18 bases between. As DNA, the CDR3 is TGTGCCAGCAGCCCCCCGGGTCAACAATGGCATGGCTACACCTTC. The encoded protein is CASSPPGQQWHGYTF.

This clone was picked up one time. This chain uses TRBV6-5 with TRBJ2-2; 8 bases match TRBD1. The CDR3 extends over 14 amino acids. The germline V gene encodes CDR1 MNHEY and CDR2 SVGAGI. The junction had 6 bases not matched to a gene; V was cut back by 8 bases and J by 4 bases. The CDR3 spells CASGGTGLTGELFF. CDR3 nucleotide sequence: TGTGCCAGCGGAGGGACAGGCCTCACCGGGGAGCTGTTTTTT.

The rearrangement links TRBV5-4 to TRBJ2-3, with D unclear. This CDR3 is 14 amino acids long. Germline CDR1 is SGHNT and CDR2 is YYREEE (reference sequence). V dropped 1 base and J dropped 5 bases, with 11 bases sitting between them. The CDR3 sequence is CASSLNRGGDTQYF. The CDR3 coding sequence is TGTGCCAGCAGCTTGAACCGCGGTGGAGATACGCAGTATTTT.

This clone was seen only a few times. V gene TRBV28 combines with J gene TRBJ2-1; 12 positions agree with TRBD2. Germline V CDR1 and CDR2: MDHEN, SYDVKM. CDR3 size: 15 residues. The V and J ends lost 4 bases and 7 bases, in that order; junction bases with no gene match: 5. As DNA, the CDR3 is TGTGCCAGCAGTTCGCTAGCGGGGGGGCTGAATGAGCAGTTCTTC. It translates to CASSSLAGGLNEQFF.

The rearrangement joins TRBV7-2 to TRBJ1-1; D remains unclear. The CDR3 consists of 14 residues. Germline CDR1 SGHTA, CDR2 FQGNSA. V shed 1 base and J shed 1 base, with 7 bases lying between them. CDR3 nucleotides: TGTGCCAGCAGCTTAGGAAACAGGAACACTGAAGCTTTCTTT. This gives the protein CASSLGNRNTEAFF.

This chain uses TRBV18 with TRBJ1-4; D possibly corresponds to TRBD1 (6 bases). Per germline, CDR1 KGHSH and CDR2 LQKENI. Trimming removed 3 bases from V and 5 bases from J, with 13 bases in between. The length of the CDR3 is 15 residues. The CDR3: CASSPPGQRNEKLFF. CDR3 DNA sequence: TGTGCCAGCTCACCCCCGGGACAAAGAAATGAAAAACTGTTTTTT.

The rearrangement uses TRBV19 and TRBJ2-2; D gene unclear. The germline V gene encodes CDR1 LNHDA and CDR2 SQIVND (reference sequence). V shed 10 bases and J shed 0 bases, with 12 bases lying between them. The CDR3 sequence is 14 residues long. This CDR3 is CATSEFANTGELFF. CDR3 nucleotide sequence: TGTGCCACTTCGGAGTTCGCGAACACCGGGGAGCTGTTTTTT.

This clone was detected a few times. The CDR3 loop reads CASSSSQFSNTGELFF. CDR3 coding DNA: TGCGCCAGCAGCTCCTCACAGTTCTCGAACACCGGGGAGCTGTTTTTT. This sequence joins TRBV5-1 and TRBJ2-2; D call uncertain. Per the germline V gene, CDR1 is SGHRS and CDR2 is YFSETQ. The CDR3 length is 16 residues. V was clipped by 3 bases and J by 0 bases, with 12 bases between them.

The chain carries TRBV2 and TRBJ1-6; D uncertain. The CDR3 runs to 12 residues. V was cut by 6 bases and J by 10 bases, with 10 bases left in between. Germline V gives CDR1 SNHLY, CDR2 FYNNEI. CDR3 DNA sequence: TGTGCCAGCAGGGCCGAGGGATCACCCCTCCACTTT. It specifies CASRAEGSPLHF.

The J gene is TRBJ1-3, the V gene TRBV9; D unclear. V was pared by 3 bases and J by 3 bases, with 10 bases between. CDR1 SGDLS and CDR2 YYNGEE come from the germline V gene. The CDR3 has 14 residues. DNA of the CDR3: TGTGCCAGCAGCGGGCCGGAGGGTGGAAACACCATATATTTT. Translated, it gives CASSGPEGGNTIYF.

This sequence joins TRBV5-1 and TRBJ1-2; 10 bases fit TRBD1. The CDR3 sequence is 16 residues long. Germline loops: CDR1 SGHRS, CDR2 YFSETQ. V gave up 4 bases and J gave up 4 bases; unmatched junction bases: 10. The DNA of the CDR3 is TGCGCCAGCAGCCCTGCCGGGACAGGGGCGGGCTATGGCTACACCTTC. This sequence encodes CASSPAGTGAGYGYTF.

The V call is TRBV10-3, the J call TRBJ1-2; perhaps TRBD1 as D (5 bases). This CDR3 region has 13 residues. Trimming pared 4 bases from V and 3 bases from J, leaving 9 bases between. Per the germline V gene, CDR1 is ENHRY and CDR2 is SYGVKD. CDR3 sequence reads: CAISAGTHYGYTF. The CDR3 coding sequence is TGTGCCATCAGTGCGGGGACTCACTATGGCTACACCTTC.